This TCR beta chain was found in a study of T-cell reconstitution after alpha-beta-depleted transplantation in children. The study, taken as a whole, reports: Surviving recipient T cells and thymic progenitors accounted for the high day-60 TCRbeta diversity observed in some patients. Roughly two months post-transplant, alpha-beta T cells reportedly originated from several hundred graft clones that had expanded.

About this clonotype itself: Its antigen is not known.

With V trimmed by 0 bases and J by 6 bases, 2 bases remained unmatched. The CDR3 totals 14 residues. Germline CDR1 and CDR2: MNHEY and SVGEGT. Researchers prepared the TCRbeta library using unique molecular identifiers, the study reports. MiXCR was run by TCRdb on the PCR reads, yielding one entry per CDR3 protein. The data show nearly 350,000 distinct CDR3 sequences, roughly 15% seen once. This sequence joins TRBV6-2 or TRBV6-3 and TRBJ1-2; 9 bases fit TRBD1. This receptor was identified in a male patient aged 2-15 years who had a stem cell transplant for acute lymphoblastic leukemia, so the T cells may come from the graft donor. Sequencing was performed on PBMCs, mostly from graft donor cells, taken 360 days after TCRalphabeta/CD19-depleted stem cell transplant. CDR3 nucleotides: TGTGCCAGCAGTTACTCGGGGACAGGGAATGGCTACACCTTC. This codes for CASSYSGTGNGYTF.